This is a list of T cell receptor beta chains from one sample in a study of OX40 agonist ivuxolimab in advanced cancers. The assay was immunoSEQ multiplex PCR, and TCRdb's table has in-frame clones only and misses some. The sample has about 72,000 clones, about 86% seen once. The starting material was CD4+ or CD8+ T cells sorted from blood, obtained in a trial of the OX40 agonist ivuxolimab. These receptors originate from an adult with an advanced solid tumor such as melanoma, head and neck, liver or kidney cancer. CDR3s include the opening cysteine and the closing phenylalanine or tryptophan. A D gene is named only where the DNA matches it firmly. The size entry is marked missing in some rows and otherwise reads once, few, many or a size class.

TRBD1	TRBV13	TRBJ2-3	-	CASSSYAGTGPDTQYF	TGTGCCAGCAGCTCGTACGCCGGGACAGGGCCGGATACGCAGTATTTT
TRBD1	TRBV2	TRBJ1-2	-	CASATGNYGYTF	TGTGCCAGTGCGACAGGGAACTATGGCTACACCTTC
-	TRBV7-2	TRBJ1-3	-	CASSLNQNTIYF	TGTGCCAGCAGCTTAAACCAAAACACCATATATTTT
-	TRBV4-3	TRBJ1-2	-	CASSQDRSLNYGYTF	TGCGCCAGCAGCCAAGACCGATCCCTCAACTATGGCTACACCTTC
-	TRBV6-5	TRBJ1-3	-	CASSYVRGTNTIYF	TGTGCCAGCAGTTACGTGCGGGGGACAAACACCATATATTTT
-	TRBV11-1	TRBJ2-1	-	CASSSYGQTSSYNEQFF	TGTGCCAGCAGCTCGTACGGACAGACGAGCTCCTACAATGAGCAGTTCTTC
-	TRBV6-9	TRBJ1-3	-	CASSTGLDGNTIYF	TGTGCCAGCAGTACAGGGTTAGACGGAAACACCATATATTTT
-	TRBV7-8	TRBJ2-1	-	CASSSLRGNTYNEQFF	TGTGCCAGCAGCTCGTTACGGGGCAATACCTACAATGAGCAGTTCTTC
-	TRBV2	TRBJ1-6	-	CASSESGERISPLHF	TGTGCCAGCAGTGAATCCGGGGAGAGGATTTCACCCCTCCACTTT
-	TRBV19	TRBJ1-1	-	CASSLGHILNTEAFF	TGTGCCAGTAGTTTGGGACACATCTTGAACACTGAAGCTTTCTTT
-	TRBV7-2	TRBJ2-3	-	CASSFRGTDTQYF	TGTGCCAGCAGCTTTAGGGGGACAGATACGCAGTATTTT
-	TRBV7-3	TRBJ2-3	-	CASSLPGREQYF	TGTGCCAGCAGCTTACCGGGACGGGAGCAGTATTTT
-	TRBV4-3	TRBJ2-3	-	CASSQMAGSRTDTQYF	TGCGCCAGCAGCCAAATGGCGGGGTCCCGGACAGATACGCAGTATTTT
TRBD1	TRBV28	TRBJ2-7	-	CASRGQGAYEQYF	TGTGCCAGCAGGGGACAGGGGGCATACGAGCAGTACTTC
-	TRBV6-1	TRBJ2-3	-	CASSASTDTQYF	TGTGCCAGCAGTGCTAGCACAGATACGCAGTATTTT
TRBD1	TRBV28	TRBJ2-1	few	CASSFSWTGEDNEQFF	TGTGCCAGCAGTTTCTCCTGGACAGGGGAAGACAATGAGCAGTTCTTC
TRBD1	TRBV25-1	TRBJ1-2	-	CASSRRQGTGGGYTF	TGTGCCAGCAGTCGCCGACAGGGAACTGGGGGGGGCTACACCTTC
TRBD2	TRBV29-1	TRBJ2-1	-	CSVAGGRGFNEQFF	TGCAGCGTTGCGGGCGGGAGAGGGTTCAATGAGCAGTTCTTC
-	TRBV2	TRBJ2-7	-	CASNRHGALEQYF	TGTGCCAGCAACAGACACGGGGCCCTCGAGCAGTACTTC
TRBD1	TRBV5-4	TRBJ2-2	-	CASSFRQGVGELFF	TGTGCCAGCAGCTTTCGGCAGGGGGTTGGGGAGCTGTTTTTT
-	TRBV28	TRBJ1-1	-	CASRSPTEAFF	TGTGCCAGCAGATCCCCCACTGAAGCTTTCTTT
-	TRBV5-4	TRBJ2-5	-	CASSLKVQETQYF	TGTGCCAGCAGCTTGAAAGTACAAGAGACCCAGTACTTC
-	TRBV5-1	TRBJ1-4	-	CASSLVVSQATNEKLFF	TGCGCCAGCAGCTTGGTGGTGTCGCAGGCAACTAATGAAAAACTGTTTTTT
-	TRBV5-4	TRBJ1-4	-	CASSLAGSREKLFF	TGTGCCAGCAGCTTGGCGGGGAGCCGAGAAAAACTGTTTTTT
-	TRBV7-9	TRBJ2-3	few	CASSPGTPDTQYF	TGTGCCAGCAGCCCCGGGACCCCAGATACGCAGTATTTT
TRBD1	TRBV5-6	TRBJ2-5	once	CASSSQGLETQYF	TGTGCCAGCAGCTCACAGGGGTTAGAGACCCAGTACTTC
TRBD1	TRBV19	TRBJ2-2	-	CASSMTGGNTGELFF	TGTGCCAGTAGTATGACAGGGGGGAACACCGGGGAGCTGTTTTTT
TRBD1	TRBV4-3	TRBJ2-2	once	CASSQMAQGDNTGELFF	TGCGCCAGCAGCCAAATGGCTCAGGGGGACAACACCGGGGAGCTGTTTTTT
TRBD2	TRBV28	TRBJ2-7	-	CASSRWDLAGGPEEQYF	TGTGCCAGCAGTAGGTGGGATCTAGCGGGGGGGCCGGAGGAGCAGTACTTC
TRBD1	TRBV29-1	TRBJ1-2	-	CSVIPGQGYGYTF	TGCAGCGTGATCCCGGGACAGGGTTATGGCTACACCTTC
TRBD2	TRBV5-1	TRBJ2-3	-	CASSEGLAGSTDTQYF	TGCGCCAGCAGCGAGGGACTAGCGGGTAGCACAGATACGCAGTATTTT
TRBD2	TRBV9	TRBJ2-1	once	CASSVEDSSGRGRGNEQFF	TGTGCCAGCAGCGTAGAGGATAGTAGCGGGAGGGGGCGGGGCAATGAGCAGTTCTTC
TRBD1	TRBV15	TRBJ2-2	-	CATSRGSGGANTGELFF	TGTGCCACCAGCAGAGGCTCAGGGGGCGCGAACACCGGGGAGCTGTTTTTT
-	TRBV15	TRBJ1-5	-	CATSRGKTQSEPQHF	TGTGCCACCAGCAGAGGGAAAACACAGTCCGAGCCCCAGCATTTT
TRBD1	TRBV27	TRBJ1-5	-	CASSLRQGGQPQHF	TGTGCCAGCAGTTTGAGACAGGGTGGGCAGCCCCAGCATTTT
TRBD1	TRBV5-1	TRBJ1-1	-	CASSLDRGRTEAFF	TGCGCCAGCAGCTTGGACAGGGGGCGGACTGAAGCTTTCTTT
TRBD2	TRBV19	TRBJ2-1	-	CASSIRLAGSSSYNEQFF	TGTGCCAGTAGTATTCGACTAGCGGGATCAAGCTCCTACAATGAGCAGTTCTTC
-	TRBV2	TRBJ1-1	once	CASIRDFQGLFVAFF	TGTGCCAGCATCAGGGATTTCCAGGGTTTGTTTGTCGCTTTCTTT
TRBD1	TRBV5-4	TRBJ2-2	-	CASTRQGDTGELFF	TGTGCCAGCACTCGACAGGGGGACACCGGGGAGCTGTTTTTT
-	TRBV2	TRBJ2-2	once	CASSSVTGELFF	TGTGCCAGCAGCTCAGTCACCGGGGAGCTGTTTTTT
TRBD2	TRBV11-3	TRBJ2-5	-	CASSLTAGETQYF	TGTGCCAGCAGCTTAACAGCGGGGGAGACCCAGTACTTC
-	TRBV15	TRBJ2-4	-	CATSRVTGSGFLIQYF	TGTGCCACCAGCAGAGTCACCGGGAGCGGTTTTCTCATTCAGTACTTC
-	TRBV15	TRBJ2-7	-	CATSRELGVGYEQYF	TGTGCCACCAGCAGAGAACTGGGAGTGGGCTACGAGCAGTACTTC
-	TRBV5-4	TRBJ2-7	-	CASSPRDSGYEQYF	TGTGCCAGCAGCCCCCGGGACTCAGGCTACGAGCAGTACTTC
-	TRBV28	TRBJ1-5	few	CASGGRYQPQHF	TGTGCCAGCGGGGGGAGGTATCAGCCCCAGCATTTT
TRBD1	TRBV5-3	TRBJ1-6	-	CARSRTGGSYNSPLHF	TGTGCCAGAAGCCGGACAGGGGGGTCCTATAATTCACCCCTCCACTTT
-	TRBV9	TRBJ2-3	-	CASSVPPGPTDTQYF	TGTGCCAGCAGCGTACCCCCCGGGCCCACAGATACGCAGTATTTT
TRBD1	TRBV6-5	TRBJ1-5	-	CASSSLGTELNQPQHF	TGTGCCAGCAGTTCCCTTGGGACAGAGCTCAATCAGCCCCAGCATTTT
-	TRBV9	TRBJ2-1	-	CASSPRTSYNEQFF	TGTGCCAGCAGCCCGCGGACCAGCTACAATGAGCAGTTCTTC
TRBD2	TRBV11-2	TRBJ2-1	-	CASSPLAGGSYNEQFF	TGTGCCAGCAGCCCACTAGCGGGAGGGTCCTACAATGAGCAGTTCTTC
TRBD2	TRBV30	TRBJ2-7	-	CAWSGPKRTSGGFLYEQYF	TGTGCCTGGAGTGGTCCTAAAAGGACTAGCGGAGGGTTCCTCTACGAGCAGTACTTC